What follows is one T cell receptor beta chain and its context. The antigen is unknown. These data originate in a study of shared clonotypes between healthy human individuals. Trimming shortened V by 2 bases and J by 0 bases, and 12 bases separated the two germline ends. Germline CDR1 reads SGHDT; CDR2 reads YYEEEE. CDR3 length: 16 residues. Genomic DNA belonging to each subset was distributed in equal measure over several immunoSEQ plates. Assay: immunoSEQ multiplex PCR; the TCRdb copy retains only in-frame clones and omits some. The data show 1.6 million or so clones, around 95% seen once. Study conclusions and caveats: Researchers sampled blood only, noting tissue repertoires likely differ. Despite large depth, sorted-subset datasets appeared incompletely sequenced. Measured sharing among donors was expected to vary with sequencing depth.

The source is a man aged 25 to 45 in good health. The chain has TRBV5-6 and TRBJ2-1; no reliable D call. The sequencing input was naive CD4+ T cells sorted from blood. Subset defined: CD45RA+ positively selected. CDR3 in amino acids: CASSLVRRASYNEQFF. The DNA for the CDR3 is TGTGCCAGCAGCTTAGTTCGGAGAGCCTCCTACAATGAGCAGTTCTTC.